This T cell receptor (beta chain) was sequenced in a study of blood T cell repertoires in COVID-19. Profiling relied on immunoSEQ multiplex PCR, and the TCRdb table lists in-frame clones only, not all of them. Found here are under 80,000 clones, roughly nine tenths of them singletons; the top ten hold almost 4.5%. Comment on this clone: This sample includes further DNA sequences coding for the same CDR3.

Germline values: CDR1 SGHRS, CDR2 YFSETQ. V gave up 0 bases and J gave up 4 bases; unmatched junction bases: 2. The CDR3 covers 14 residues. The chain uses TRBV5-1 and TRBJ2-5, with 8 bases identical to TRBD1. The receptor was derived from a man between 50 and 59 years old with active COVID-19. Sequencing was carried out using peripheral blood. The CDR3 here is CASSLGGTGETQYF. The DNA for the CDR3 is TGCGCCAGCAGCTTGGGGGGGACAGGAGAGACCCAGTACTTC.